The rows below give T cell receptor beta chains drawn from one sample of a study of blood T cell repertoires in COVID-19. Sequencing was performed with immunoSEQ multiplex PCR; in TCRdb, only in-frame clones are kept and a portion is missing. The sample yields 98,000 or so clones, about four fifths seen once. Sequences were obtained from peripheral blood. Receptors were obtained from a man aged 60-69 years with acute or convalescent COVID-19. The CDR3 runs from the conserved cysteine through the conserved F or W. Each record gives: D gene, J gene, V gene, clone size, CDR3 protein, CDR3 DNA. A D gene is named only where the DNA matches it firmly. The size entry is marked missing in some rows and otherwise reads once, few, many or a size class.

NA TRBJ1-4 TRBV28 NA CASSSPGLEKLFF TGTGCCAGCAGCTCCCCGGGTCTAGAAAAACTGTTTTTT
NA TRBJ2-2 TRBV19 NA CASRTGNTGELFF TGTGCCAGTAGGACGGGTAACACCGGGGAGCTGTTTTTT
NA TRBJ1-2 TRBV5-6 NA CASSLAGVYWYGYTF TGTGCCAGCAGCTTGGCCGGAGTCTATTGGTATGGCTACACCTTC
TRBD2 TRBJ2-1 TRBV2 NA CASSRSSGVYNEQFF TGTGCCAGCAGTCGCTCTAGCGGGGTTTACAATGAGCAGTTCTTC
NA TRBJ1-1 TRBV2 NA CASRALDTEAFF TGTGCCAGCAGGGCCCTTGACACTGAAGCTTTCTTT
NA TRBJ2-7 TRBV20-1 NA CSASGSGATYEQYF TGCAGTGCTAGTGGGTCTGGGGCTACCTACGAGCAGTACTTC
NA TRBJ1-3 TRBV9 NA CASIHPPRAINSGNTIYF TGTGCCAGCATACACCCCCCCAGGGCCATAAACTCTGGAAACACCATATATTTT
TRBD1 TRBJ2-5 TRBV11-2 NA CASSLGTGVLQTQYF TGTGCCAGCAGCCTTGGGACAGGGGTGTTGCAGACCCAGTACTTC
NA TRBJ2-3 TRBV19 NA CASSIMLSRGQYF TGTGCCAGTAGTATAATGCTTAGCCGGGGGCAGTATTTT
NA TRBJ2-3 TRBV7-9 NA CASSRLLFSTDTQYF TGTGCCAGCAGCCGATTGCTATTCAGCACAGATACGCAGTATTTT
NA TRBJ2-2 TRBV6-5 NA CASSYRGEVTGELFF TGTGCCAGCAGTTACCGGGGAGAGGTCACCGGGGAGCTGTTTTTT
TRBD2 TRBJ2-2 TRBV24-1 once CATSESGVNTGELFF TGTGCCACCAGTGAAAGCGGGGTGAACACCGGGGAGCTGTTTTTT
NA TRBJ1-5 TRBV5-6 once CASSLAMGAQHF TGTGCCAGCAGCTTGGCCATGGGAGCCCAGCATTTT
NA TRBJ1-5 TRBV28 NA CASSLVHRGPQHF TGTGCCAGCAGTTTAGTTCATAGAGGGCCCCAGCATTTT
NA TRBJ2-1 TRBV18 NA CASSPSQGVYNEQFF TGTGCCAGCTCACCATCGCAAGGGGTTTACAATGAGCAGTTCTTC
TRBD1 TRBJ2-7 TRBV10-3 once CAISVNDEGGWTGDFEQYF TGTGCCATCAGTGTAAACGACGAGGGGGGGTGGACAGGGGATTTCGAGCAGTACTTC
NA TRBJ1-1 TRBV6-5 few CAGGGSMNTEAFF TGTGCCGGGGGGGGCAGCATGAACACTGAAGCTTTCTTT
NA TRBJ2-5 TRBV11-2 NA CASSSRRGGAGETQYF TGTGCCAGCAGCTCCCGGAGGGGGGGCGCGGGGGAGACCCAGTACTTC
TRBD2 TRBJ2-7 TRBV28 NA CASSPPGLVYEQYF TGTGCCAGCAGCCCCCCGGGACTAGTGTACGAGCAGTACTTC
NA TRBJ1-1 TRBV29-1 NA CSASQDSLNTEAFF TGCAGCGCCTCTCAGGACAGTTTGAACACTGAAGCTTTCTTT
TRBD1 TRBJ1-5 TRBV6-5 NA CASSNRQGTGQPQHF TGTGCCAGCAGTAATCGACAGGGGACGGGCCAGCCCCAGCATTTT
NA TRBJ1-2 TRBV11-3 NA CASSLRSGHQGWGYTF TGTGCCAGCAGTCTCCGATCGGGCCACCAGGGGTGGGGCTACACCTTC
TRBD1 TRBJ1-6 TRBV10-1 NA CASRDRVGNSPLHF TGCGCCAGCCGGGACAGGGTCGGTAATTCACCCCTCCACTTT
TRBD1 TRBJ1-1 TRBV28 NA CAIHPLGGNTEAFF TGTGCCATCCACCCCTTAGGGGGCAACACTGAAGCTTTCTTT
NA TRBJ2-3 TRBV20-1 NA CSAFRTYTQYF TGCAGTGCTTTTAGGACTTATACGCAGTATTTT
NA TRBJ1-1 TRBV6-5 NA CASSYTLGLEAFF TGTGCCAGCAGTTACACGCTAGGACTTGAAGCTTTCTTT
TRBD2 TRBJ2-1 TRBV4-2 NA CASSFALNAGLASYNEQFF TGTGCCAGCAGTTTTGCCCTCAACGCGGGACTAGCGTCATACAATGAGCAGTTCTTC
NA TRBJ2-5 TRBV6-5 NA CASSRPGMIRETQYF TGTGCCAGCAGCCGACCCGGGATGATTCGAGAGACCCAGTACTTC
TRBD2 TRBJ2-2 TRBV6-1 NA CASMELAGNTGELFF TGTGCCAGCATGGAACTAGCGGGGAACACCGGGGAGCTGTTTTTT
TRBD2 TRBJ2-7 TRBV5-4 NA CASSLRSGTSNMEQYF TGTGCCAGCAGCCTCAGAAGCGGGACTAGCAACATGGAGCAGTACTTC
NA TRBJ1-3 TRBV29-1 NA CSVEDLGQPGNTIYF TGCAGCGTTGAAGATCTGGGACAACCTGGAAACACCATATATTTT
TRBD2 TRBJ2-1 TRBV27 few CASSLPTSSGRPYNEQFF TGTGCCAGCAGTTTGCCCACCTCTAGCGGGAGGCCCTACAATGAGCAGTTCTTC
NA TRBJ2-3 TRBV10-3 few CAIRGGVDTQYF TGTGCCATCAGGGGGGGTGTCGATACGCAGTATTTT
NA TRBJ2-1 TRBV24-1 NA CATAYNEQFF TGTGCCACCGCGTACAATGAGCAGTTCTTC
NA TRBJ1-6 TRBV12-3/TRBV12-4 NA CASSFLGRPPLHF TGTGCCAGCAGTTTTCTCGGGAGGCCACCCCTCCACTTT
TRBD1 TRBJ1-4 TRBV12-5 NA CASLGDRGQWGEKLFF TGTGCTAGTCTTGGGGACAGGGGGCAATGGGGTGAAAAACTGTTTTTT
NA TRBJ1-2 TRBV7-8 NA CASSSGGSGYGYTF TGTGCCAGCAGCTCTGGAGGCAGCGGCTATGGCTACACCTTC
TRBD2 TRBJ2-2 TRBV11-3 NA CASSLDLAGVDTGELFF TGTGCCAGCAGCTTAGACTTGGCGGGAGTGGACACCGGGGAGCTGTTTTTT
TRBD1 TRBJ1-1 TRBV5-4 few CASSRDRNTEAFF TGTGCCAGCAGCCGGGACAGGAACACTGAAGCTTTCTTT
NA TRBJ2-3 TRBV7-6 NA CASSLNGDTQYF TGTGCCAGCAGCTTGAATGGCGATACGCAGTATTTT
NA TRBJ2-3 TRBV6-5 NA CASRSGASTDTQYF TGTGCCAGCAGAAGTGGGGCGAGCACAGATACGCAGTATTTT
TRBD1 TRBJ2-7 TRBV28 NA CASSSGTGVAYEQYF TGTGCCAGCAGTTCCGGGACAGGGGTCGCCTACGAGCAGTACTTC
NA TRBJ1-1 TRBV29-1 NA CSVGIFSGSTEAFF TGCAGCGTTGGTATATTTTCGGGTTCCACTGAAGCTTTCTTT
TRBD2 TRBJ2-2 TRBV11-3 NA CASSLVVAGDGTGELFF TGTGCCAGCAGCTTAGTCGTAGCGGGGGATGGCACCGGGGAGCTGTTTTTT